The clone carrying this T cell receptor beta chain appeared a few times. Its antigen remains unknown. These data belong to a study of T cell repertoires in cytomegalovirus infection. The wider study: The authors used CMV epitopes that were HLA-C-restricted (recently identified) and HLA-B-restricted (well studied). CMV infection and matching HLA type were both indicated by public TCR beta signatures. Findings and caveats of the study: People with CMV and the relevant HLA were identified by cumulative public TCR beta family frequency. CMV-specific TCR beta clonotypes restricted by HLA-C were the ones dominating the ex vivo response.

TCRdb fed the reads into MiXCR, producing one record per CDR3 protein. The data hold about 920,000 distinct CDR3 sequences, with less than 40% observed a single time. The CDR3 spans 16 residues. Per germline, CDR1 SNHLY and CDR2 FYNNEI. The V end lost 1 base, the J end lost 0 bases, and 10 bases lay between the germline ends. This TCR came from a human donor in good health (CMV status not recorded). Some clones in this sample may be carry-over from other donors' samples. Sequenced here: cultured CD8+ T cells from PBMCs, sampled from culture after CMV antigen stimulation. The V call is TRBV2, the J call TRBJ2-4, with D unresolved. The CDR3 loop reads CASSEVYRVAKNIQYF. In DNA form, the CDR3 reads TGTGCCAGCAGTGAAGTGTACAGAGTAGCCAAAAACATTCAGTACTTC.